The table lists the clone carrying this TCR beta chain with a few counts. The length of the CDR3 is 16 residues. With 5 bases removed from V and 6 bases from J, the gap between germline ends came to 22 bases. These data come from a study of T-cell memory formation after mild COVID-19. Study background: Most TCR clusters belonged to a single donor.

Sample barcodes and UMIs were carried by the TCR alpha and TCR beta cDNA libraries that 5'RACE generated with constant-segment primers. TCRdb used MiXCR to reprocess the 5' RACE reads, holding one entry per CDR3 protein. The sample consists of hundreds of thousands of distinct CDR3 sequences, roughly 26% of them appearing once. The sequence was obtained from an adult woman who had mild COVID-19 (a few samples of this study predate the infection). Cell type and time point are not known. The sequenced sample consisted of PBMCs or a T cell subset sorted from them (not recorded which). The rearrangement uses TRBV12-3 or TRBV12-4 and TRBJ1-2, with D unclear. DNA of the CDR3: TGTGCCAGCAGTCCCACACGCCCCGGGAGGGTAGATGGCTACACCTTC. Amino acids: CASSPTRPGRVDGYTF.